This TCR beta chain emerged from a study of blood T cell repertoires in COVID-19. On the study more broadly: Nucleic acid was either cDNA or gDNA, and it came from T cells, B-cell-depleted T cells, or PBMCs.

The V end was cut by 1 base, the J end by 1 base, with 8 bases between. This CDR3 region has 14 residues. Sequencing used immunoSEQ multiplex PCR; TCRdb keeps in-frame clones, though not all of them. Of some 110,000 clones listed, roughly 92% are singletons. Material for sequencing was peripheral blood. The clonotype was recovered from a man aged 45-60 years with COVID-19, enrolled during active disease. The chain couples TRBV23-1 to TRBJ2-7, with D unclear. TRBV23-1 is reported as an ORF; its role is uncertain. CDR3 nucleotide sequence: TGCGCCAGCAGTCAATTACGCGAATCCTACGAGCAGTACGTC. This gives the protein CASSQLRESYEQYV.